This entry lists 14 T cell receptor beta chains sequenced from one sample in a study of blood T cell repertoires in COVID-19. TCRdb's copy holds only in-frame clones and misses some; the assay was immunoSEQ multiplex PCR. The sample records over 250,000 clones, approximately 90% being singletons. Sequenced sample: peripheral blood. Receptors were obtained from a man aged 55 to 69 who had recovered from COVID-19.

The chain combines TRBV6-2 or TRBV6-3 with TRBJ2-1, with 14 bases matching TRBD2. From germline, CDR1 is MNHEY and CDR2 SVGEGT. This CDR3 region has 18 residues. V shed 6 bases and J 6 bases; nucleotides not matched to a gene: 13. The CDR3 loop is CASSLLGLAGGYRNEQFF. The CDR3 DNA is TGTGCCAGCAGCCTGCTTGGACTAGCGGGGGGTTACCGCAATGAGCAGTTCTTC.

V gene TRBV19 combines with J gene TRBJ1-2; the match to TRBD1 covers 8 bases. The germline CDR1 and CDR2 sequences are LNHDA and SQIVND (reference sequence). With V trimmed by 4 bases and J by 4 bases, 8 bases remained unmatched. The CDR3 covers 15 residues. This chain's CDR3 is CASSKDRGTVYGYTF. CDR3 bases: TGTGCCAGTAGTAAAGACAGGGGCACGGTCTATGGCTACACCTTC.

The chain combines TRBV5-1 with TRBJ1-2; a weak D match, TRBD1 (5 bases). The V gene's germline CDR1 is SGHRS and CDR2 YFSETQ. This CDR3 has 17 residues. Between the trimmed V and J ends, which lost 0 bases and 4 bases, there was a span of 19 bases. The CDR3 loop is CASSLDTTDPRGYGYTF. The DNA of the CDR3 is TGCGCCAGCAGCTTGGACACTACGGACCCTAGGGGCTATGGCTACACCTTC.

The V gene is TRBV5-1, the J gene TRBJ1-2; 7 bases are shared with TRBD1. Trimming took 3 bases from V and 4 from J; bases not matched to a gene: 6. The germline V gene encodes CDR1 SGHRS and CDR2 YFSETQ. This CDR3 comprises 14 residues. CDR3 DNA: TGCGCCAGCAGCTCGGAGACAGGGCTCTATGGCTACACCTTC. Encoded protein: CASSSETGLYGYTF.

The count of this clone is one. The chain employs TRBV19 and TRBJ1-2; 7 nucleotides align to TRBD1. V gave up 7 bases and J gave up 8 bases; unmatched junction bases: 16. The germline V gene encodes CDR1 LNHDA and CDR2 SQIVND (reference sequence). The CDR3 loop spans 15 amino acids. The CDR3, as DNA: TGTGCCAGTACCCCACTCCAGGGGGGTATTTCGGGCTACACCTTC. It is translated as CASTPLQGGISGYTF. Full variable domain (remainder filled in from reference TRBV19 and TRBJ1-2): DGGITQSPKYLFRKEGQNVTLSCEQNLNHDAMYWYRQDPGQGLRLIYYSQIVNDFQKGDIAEGYSVSREKKESFPLTVTSAQKNPTAFYLCASTPLQGGISGYTFGSGTRLTVV.

V gene TRBV9 combines with J gene TRBJ2-3; 12 nucleotides agree with TRBD2. V lost 0 bases and J lost 8; bases outside the gene matches: 4. The CDR3 consists of 15 residues. CDR1 and CDR2 from the germline V gene are SGDLS and YYNGEE. The CDR3 is CASSVGLAGGGTQYF. CDR3 in DNA: TGTGCCAGCAGCGTAGGTCTAGCGGGAGGGGGTACGCAGTATTTT.

The chain couples TRBV12-3 or TRBV12-4 to TRBJ2-7, with D tentatively TRBD1 (6 bases). Trimming left V 3 bases short and J 5 bases short, with 11 bases between. The CDR3 runs to 13 residues. CDR3 protein: CASSFRTAHEQYF. CDR3 bases: TGTGCCAGCAGTTTCCGGACAGCCCACGAGCAGTACTTC.

The gene calls are TRBV25-1 and TRBJ1-1, with D perhaps matching TRBD1 (6 bases). The CDR3 is 10 amino acids. Trimming removed 10 bases from V and 7 bases from J, with 10 bases in between. CDR1 is MGHDK, CDR2 SYGVNS, per germline. The CDR3 sequence is CATEDSEAFF. CDR3 bases: TGTGCCACCGAGGACAGTGAAGCTTTCTTT. The variable domain in full, completed from reference TRBV25-1 and TRBJ1-1, reads EADIYQTPRYLVIGTGKKITLECSQTMGHDKMYWYQQDPGMELHLIHYSYGVNSTEKGDLSSESTVSRIRTEHFPLTLESARPSHTSQYLCATEDSEAFFGQGTRLTVV.

This rearrangement joins TRBV5-4 to TRBJ1-2, with TRBD1 as a possible D gene (5 bases). This CDR3 has 17 residues. V lost 0 bases and J lost 4, with 19 bases in between. Germline assignment: CDR1 SGHNT and CDR2 YYREEE (reference sequence). The CDR3 DNA reads as TGTGCCAGCAGCTTGGGGGGGACTGACACGTTTGTCTATGGCTACACCTTC. Amino acid sequence: CASSLGGTDTFVYGYTF.

This clone was found once. This chain uses TRBV10-3 with TRBJ2-7; D possibly corresponds to TRBD2 (6 bases). Trimming pared 0 bases from V and 7 bases from J, leaving 10 bases between. CDR1 and CDR2 from the germline V gene are ENHRY and SYGVKD. This CDR3 has 13 amino acids. The CDR3 protein is CAISESRRGEQYF. CDR3 in DNA: TGTGCCATCAGTGAGTCTCGCCGGGGGGAGCAGTACTTC.

This sequence joins TRBV29-1 and TRBJ2-7; D not resolved. Germline CDR1 SQVTM, CDR2 ANQGSEA. Trimming cost V 6 bases and J 0 bases, with 12 bases left between them. The CDR3 runs to 13 residues. CDR3 in amino acids: CSVSTSSSYEQYF. For the CDR3, the DNA is TGCAGCGTATCTACATCTAGCTCCTACGAGCAGTACTTC.

The rearrangement links TRBV18 to TRBJ1-1, with D uncertain. The CDR3 is made up of 13 amino acids. Trimming stripped 2 bases from V and 8 bases from J, with 12 bases between. Germline loops: CDR1 KGHSH, CDR2 LQKENI. The chain's CDR3 is CASSPVYELEAFF. In nucleotides, the CDR3 is TGTGCCAGCTCACCAGTATACGAGTTAGAAGCTTTCTTT.

This clone was observed a handful of times. The chain links TRBV11-2 to TRBJ2-7; TRBD1 might be the D (8 bases). CDR1 SGHAT and CDR2 FQNNGV come from the germline V gene. V gave up 5 bases and J gave up 7 bases, with 21 bases separating them. The CDR3 has 15 residues. CDR3 bases: TGTGCCAGCAGCCCACAGGGGGGGCTTCCTAGGGAGCAGTACTTC. Translating it yields CASSPQGGLPREQYF.

The rearrangement uses TRBV29-1 and TRBJ1-2; possible D gene TRBD1, 5 bases. V was shortened by 0 bases and J by 5 bases, with 10 bases between the two germline ends. Germline V gene lookup returns CDR1 SQVTM and CDR2 ANQGSEA. CDR3 length: 13 amino acids. The DNA for the CDR3 is TGCAGCGTTGAAGATCGGGGGGGGTATGGCTACACCTTC. It translates to CSVEDRGGYGYTF.